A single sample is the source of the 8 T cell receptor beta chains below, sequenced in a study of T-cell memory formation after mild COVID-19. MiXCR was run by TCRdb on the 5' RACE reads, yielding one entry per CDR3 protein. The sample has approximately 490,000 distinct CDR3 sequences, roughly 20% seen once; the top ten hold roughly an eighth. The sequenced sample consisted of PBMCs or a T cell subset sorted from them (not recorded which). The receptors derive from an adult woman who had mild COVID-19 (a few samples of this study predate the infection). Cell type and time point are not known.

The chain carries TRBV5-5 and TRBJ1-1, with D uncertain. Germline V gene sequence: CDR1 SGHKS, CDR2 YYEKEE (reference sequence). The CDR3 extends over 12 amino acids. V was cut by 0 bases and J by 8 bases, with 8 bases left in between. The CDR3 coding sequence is TGTGCCAGCAGCTTGGTGGAAGGGGAAGCTTTCTTT. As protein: CASSLVEGEAFF.

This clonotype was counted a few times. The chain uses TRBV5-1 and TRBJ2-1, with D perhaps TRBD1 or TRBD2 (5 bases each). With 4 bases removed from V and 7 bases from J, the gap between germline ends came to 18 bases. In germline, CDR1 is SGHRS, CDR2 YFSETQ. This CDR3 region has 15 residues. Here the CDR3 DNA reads TGCGCCAGCAGCGGAGGACTTTCCCCAGGGAATGAGCAGTTCTTC. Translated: CASSGGLSPGNEQFF.

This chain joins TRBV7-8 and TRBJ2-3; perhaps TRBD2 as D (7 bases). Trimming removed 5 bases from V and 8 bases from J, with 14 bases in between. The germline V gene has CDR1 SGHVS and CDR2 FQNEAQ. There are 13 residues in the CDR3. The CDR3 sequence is CASSRGGEATQYF. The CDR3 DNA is TGTGCCAGCAGCAGGGGGGGGGAGGCTACGCAGTATTTT.

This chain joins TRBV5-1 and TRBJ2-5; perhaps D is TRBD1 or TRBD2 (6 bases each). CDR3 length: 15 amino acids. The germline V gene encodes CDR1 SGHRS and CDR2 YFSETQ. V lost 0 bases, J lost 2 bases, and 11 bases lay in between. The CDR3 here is CASSLAGGGQETQYF. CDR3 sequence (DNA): TGCGCCAGCAGCTTGGCCGGGGGCGGACAAGAGACCCAGTACTTC. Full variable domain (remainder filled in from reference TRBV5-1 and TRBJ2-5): KAGVTQTPRYLIKTRGQQVTLSCSPISGHRSVSWYQQTPGQGLQFLFEYFSETQRNKGNFPGRFSGRQFSNSRSEMNVSTLELGDSALYLCASSLAGGGQETQYFGPGTRLLVL.

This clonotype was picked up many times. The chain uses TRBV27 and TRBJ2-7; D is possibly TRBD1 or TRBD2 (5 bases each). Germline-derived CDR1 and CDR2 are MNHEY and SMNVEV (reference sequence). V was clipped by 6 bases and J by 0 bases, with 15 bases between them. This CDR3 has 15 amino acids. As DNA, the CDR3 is TGTGCCAGCAGACGACCGGGGCCGAGCTCCTACGAGCAGTACTTC. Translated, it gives CASRRPGPSSYEQYF.

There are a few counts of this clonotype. The CDR3 is CASSGYLRFTDTQYF. CDR3 nucleotide sequence: TGTGCCAGCAGTGGGTATCTCCGATTCACAGATACGCAGTATTTT. This rearrangement joins TRBV2 to TRBJ2-3; unclear D gene. V shed 4 bases and J shed 2 bases, with 13 bases lying between them. The CDR3 consists of 15 residues. Germline CDR1 reads SNHLY; CDR2 reads FYNNEI.

CDR3 protein: CASSQSERMNTEAFF. CDR3 sequence (DNA): TGTGCCAGCAGCCAGAGTGAGAGGATGAACACTGAAGCTTTCTTT. The V and J genes are TRBV6-1 and TRBJ1-1; D remains unclear. The germline gives CDR1 MNHNS, CDR2 SASEGT. This CDR3 is built from 15 residues. Trimming stripped 6 bases from V and 0 bases from J, with 14 bases between.

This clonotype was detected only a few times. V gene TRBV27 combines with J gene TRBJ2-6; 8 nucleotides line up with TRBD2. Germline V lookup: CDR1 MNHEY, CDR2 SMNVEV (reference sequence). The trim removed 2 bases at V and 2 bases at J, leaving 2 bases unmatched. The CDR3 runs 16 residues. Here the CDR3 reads CASSLLGRAGANVLTF. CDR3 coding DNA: TGTGCCAGCAGTTTACTCGGGAGGGCTGGGGCCAACGTCCTGACTTTC.